This T cell receptor beta chain is drawn from a study of cytomegalovirus exposure and HLA in healthy donors. Vbeta (60) and Jbeta (13) primers were used in the PCR. The method was immunoSEQ multiplex PCR; TCRdb's version includes in-frame clones alone and lacks a portion of them. The sample carries some 94,000 clones, over 75% recorded once. The sequence came from a man aged 35-49 years in good health and CMV-seronegative. Sequenced: PBMCs.

In DNA form, the CDR3 reads TGTGCCAGCACCTCAACACAGGGGGCGCTTAACGAGCAGTACTTC. It codes for CASTSTQGALNEQYF. This sequence joins TRBV6-5 and TRBJ2-7, with 9 positions matching TRBD1. Trimming removed 7 bases from V and 5 bases from J; junction bases left unmatched: 12. Germline V gives CDR1 MNHEY, CDR2 SVGAGI. This CDR3 has 15 residues.